Listed below are T cell receptor beta chains from one sample, sequenced in a study of early T cells in non-severe SARS-CoV-2 infection. TCRdb reprocessed the 5' RACE reads with MiXCR, giving one entry per CDR3 protein. Of 85,000 to 100,000 distinct CDR3 sequences in the sample, under 15% were seen once. Sample: whole blood. These TCRs come from an adult who was a healthcare worker with PCR-confirmed SARS-CoV-2 infection or an uninfected control (not recorded which). The CDR3 runs from the conserved cysteine through the conserved F or W. Fields, in order: clone size, J gene, D gene, V gene, CDR3 protein, CDR3 DNA. D genes are given only for firm matches. Part of the rows lack a size; the others show once, few, many or a class for expanded clones.

clone size: -
J gene: TRBJ2-2
D gene: TRBD1
V gene: TRBV7-3
CDR3 protein: CASSSSGGKNTGELFF
CDR3 DNA: TGTGCCAGCAGCTCCTCAGGGGGCAAGAACACCGGGGAGCTGTTTTTT

clone size: -
J gene: TRBJ2-7
D gene: -
V gene: TRBV27
CDR3 protein: CASSFIRGRGNEQYF
CDR3 DNA: TGTGCCAGCAGTTTTATTCGGGGCAGGGGCAACGAGCAGTACTTC

clone size: few
J gene: TRBJ1-1
D gene: -
V gene: TRBV6-1
CDR3 protein: CASSAIPNTEAFF
CDR3 DNA: TGTGCCAGCAGTGCAATCCCGAACACTGAAGCTTTCTTT

clone size: many
J gene: TRBJ2-3
D gene: -
V gene: TRBV25-1
CDR3 protein: CASKMGSNTDTQYF
CDR3 DNA: TGTGCCAGCAAGATGGGAAGCAACACAGATACGCAGTATTTT

clone size: few
J gene: TRBJ2-1
D gene: TRBD2
V gene: TRBV29-1
CDR3 protein: CSVLPLAGEYNEQFF
CDR3 DNA: TGCAGCGTTCTACCACTAGCGGGGGAGTACAATGAGCAGTTCTTC

clone size: -
J gene: TRBJ2-7
D gene: -
V gene: TRBV11-1
CDR3 protein: CASSLVWSNYEQYF
CDR3 DNA: TGTGCCAGCAGCTTAGTCTGGTCAAACTACGAGCAGTACTTC

clone size: many
J gene: TRBJ2-3
D gene: TRBD1
V gene: TRBV7-2
CDR3 protein: CASSLTVTGPLTDTQYF
CDR3 DNA: TGTGCCAGCAGCCTTACCGTGACAGGGCCCCTCACAGATACGCAGTATTTT

clone size: few
J gene: TRBJ1-1
D gene: -
V gene: TRBV6-4
CDR3 protein: CASSVERNTEAFF
CDR3 DNA: TGTGCCAGCAGTGTAGAGAGGAACACTGAAGCTTTCTTT

clone size: many
J gene: TRBJ2-7
D gene: -
V gene: TRBV6-6
CDR3 protein: CASSSTQGVPYEQYF
CDR3 DNA: TGTGCCAGCAGTAGCACACAGGGTGTGCCCTACGAGCAGTACTTC

clone size: many
J gene: TRBJ1-5
D gene: -
V gene: TRBV6-5
CDR3 protein: CASSSGRNQPQHF
CDR3 DNA: TGTGCCAGCAGTTCGGGACGCAATCAGCCCCAGCATTTT

clone size: -
J gene: TRBJ1-1
D gene: -
V gene: TRBV6-5
CDR3 protein: CASSYEGPGRNTEAFF
CDR3 DNA: TGTGCCAGCAGTTACGAGGGGCCAGGGAGGAACACTGAAGCTTTCTTT

clone size: few
J gene: TRBJ1-1
D gene: -
V gene: TRBV7-9
CDR3 protein: CASSLPSFEAFF
CDR3 DNA: TGTGCCAGCAGCTTACCGTCCTTCGAAGCTTTCTTT

clone size: many
J gene: TRBJ1-5
D gene: -
V gene: TRBV7-2
CDR3 protein: CASSLSGGPQHF
CDR3 DNA: TGTGCCAGCAGCTTATCTGGTGGACCCCAGCATTTT

clone size: -
J gene: TRBJ1-1
D gene: -
V gene: TRBV5-1
CDR3 protein: CASSLVRGSEAFF
CDR3 DNA: TGCGCCAGCAGCTTGGTCAGGGGATCTGAAGCTTTCTTT

clone size: -
J gene: TRBJ2-7
D gene: -
V gene: TRBV12-3/TRBV12-4
CDR3 protein: CASSLDYDRSHYYEQYF
CDR3 DNA: TGTGCCAGCAGTTTAGATTATGATCGGTCCCACTACTACGAGCAGTACTTC

clone size: few
J gene: TRBJ2-5
D gene: -
V gene: TRBV5-4
CDR3 protein: CASSQASVETQYF
CDR3 DNA: TGTGCCAGCAGCCAGGCGTCCGTGGAGACCCAGTACTTC

clone size: -
J gene: TRBJ2-3
D gene: -
V gene: TRBV6-2/TRBV6-3
CDR3 protein: CASSYGASTDTQYF
CDR3 DNA: TGTGCCAGCAGTTACGGGGCTTCCACAGATACGCAGTATTTT

clone size: few
J gene: TRBJ2-2
D gene: -
V gene: TRBV29-1
CDR3 protein: CSVVPLNPANTGELFF
CDR3 DNA: TGCAGCGTGGTCCCTCTTAATCCGGCGAACACCGGGGAGCTGTTTTTT

clone size: many
J gene: TRBJ1-2
D gene: TRBD1
V gene: TRBV6-6
CDR3 protein: CASSYSNPGTDYGYTF
CDR3 DNA: TGTGCCAGCAGTTACTCGAATCCTGGGACAGACTATGGCTACACCTTC

clone size: many
J gene: TRBJ1-1
D gene: TRBD1
V gene: TRBV27
CDR3 protein: CASRRQGRDEAFF
CDR3 DNA: TGTGCCAGCAGAAGACAGGGGAGGGATGAAGCTTTCTTT

clone size: -
J gene: TRBJ2-5
D gene: -
V gene: TRBV10-3
CDR3 protein: CAIAWGTQETQYF
CDR3 DNA: TGTGCCATCGCTTGGGGGACTCAAGAGACCCAGTACTTC

clone size: many
J gene: TRBJ2-1
D gene: -
V gene: TRBV6-1
CDR3 protein: CASSEIPRALNEQFF
CDR3 DNA: TGTGCCAGCAGTGAAATCCCCCGGGCCCTCAATGAGCAGTTCTTC

clone size: -
J gene: TRBJ1-5
D gene: -
V gene: TRBV7-2
CDR3 protein: CASSPWTVNQPQHF
CDR3 DNA: TGTGCCAGCAGCCCCTGGACAGTCAATCAGCCCCAGCATTTT

clone size: many
J gene: TRBJ1-3
D gene: TRBD1
V gene: TRBV27
CDR3 protein: CASSLTGGFGNTIYF
CDR3 DNA: TGTGCCAGCAGTTTAACAGGGGGCTTCGGAAACACCATATATTTT

clone size: once
J gene: TRBJ2-2
D gene: -
V gene: TRBV29-1
CDR3 protein: CSVEEGVQLFF
CDR3 DNA: TGCAGCGTGGAAGAGGGAGTGCAGCTGTTTTTT

clone size: many
J gene: TRBJ2-2
D gene: -
V gene: TRBV7-9
CDR3 protein: CASSSKGSNTGELFF
CDR3 DNA: TGTGCCAGCAGCTCCAAGGGCTCGAACACCGGGGAGCTGTTTTTT

clone size: few
J gene: TRBJ2-7
D gene: -
V gene: TRBV7-2
CDR3 protein: CASSSSEGVVYEQYF
CDR3 DNA: TGTGCCAGCAGCTCTTCAGAGGGTGTGGTTTACGAGCAGTACTTC

clone size: -
J gene: TRBJ2-4
D gene: -
V gene: TRBV4-2
CDR3 protein: CASTQDTFLAKNIQYF
CDR3 DNA: TGTGCCAGCACCCAAGATACCTTTCTAGCCAAAAACATTCAGTACTTC

clone size: -
J gene: TRBJ2-4
D gene: TRBD1
V gene: TRBV6-2/TRBV6-3
CDR3 protein: CASRRRDRVNIQYF
CDR3 DNA: TGTGCCAGCAGGCGCCGGGACAGGGTAAACATTCAGTACTTC

clone size: -
J gene: TRBJ2-7
D gene: -
V gene: TRBV7-7
CDR3 protein: CASSLAGGGTEFSYEQYF
CDR3 DNA: TGTGCTAGCAGCCTAGCTGGTGGTGGGACGGAATTCTCCTACGAGCAGTACTTC

clone size: -
J gene: TRBJ2-7
D gene: TRBD1
V gene: TRBV7-2
CDR3 protein: CASSLYSPDRDEQYF
CDR3 DNA: TGTGCCAGCAGCTTATACTCGCCGGACAGGGACGAGCAGTACTTC

clone size: -
J gene: TRBJ1-5
D gene: TRBD1
V gene: TRBV12-3/TRBV12-4
CDR3 protein: CASSRQGLSNQPQHF
CDR3 DNA: TGTGCCAGCAGCCGACAGGGTTTAAGCAATCAGCCCCAGCATTTT

clone size: many
J gene: TRBJ1-5
D gene: -
V gene: TRBV20-1
CDR3 protein: CSARRLGAPQHF
CDR3 DNA: TGCAGTGCTAGACGGTTAGGTGCGCCCCAGCATTTT

clone size: many
J gene: TRBJ2-1
D gene: TRBD2
V gene: TRBV2
CDR3 protein: CASSRTSEQFF
CDR3 DNA: TGTGCCAGCAGCCGGACTAGCGAGCAGTTCTTC

clone size: -
J gene: TRBJ1-1
D gene: TRBD1
V gene: TRBV28
CDR3 protein: CASSLIATGRPEAFF
CDR3 DNA: TGTGCCAGCAGTTTAATTGCGACAGGGAGGCCTGAAGCTTTCTTT

clone size: many
J gene: TRBJ2-6
D gene: TRBD1
V gene: TRBV6-2/TRBV6-3
CDR3 protein: CASSYSTGTGRSGANVLTF
CDR3 DNA: TGTGCCAGCAGTTACTCGACCGGGACAGGGCGCTCTGGGGCCAACGTCCTGACTTTC

clone size: -
J gene: TRBJ1-1
D gene: -
V gene: TRBV5-5
CDR3 protein: CASIPWAGSTEAFF
CDR3 DNA: TGTGCCAGCATCCCCTGGGCAGGCTCGACTGAAGCTTTCTTT

clone size: -
J gene: TRBJ2-7
D gene: -
V gene: TRBV4-1
CDR3 protein: CASSQDRREQYF
CDR3 DNA: TGCGCCAGCAGCCAAGACCGCAGAGAGCAGTACTTC

clone size: -
J gene: TRBJ2-5
D gene: -
V gene: TRBV28
CDR3 protein: CASSFRGINQETQYF
CDR3 DNA: TGTGCCAGCAGTTTTCGCGGGATAAACCAAGAGACCCAGTACTTC

clone size: many
J gene: TRBJ2-3
D gene: -
V gene: TRBV7-2
CDR3 protein: CASSLGYRVTDTQYF
CDR3 DNA: TGTGCCAGCAGCTTAGGTTACAGGGTTACAGATACGCAGTATTTT

clone size: many
J gene: TRBJ2-3
D gene: -
V gene: TRBV29-1
CDR3 protein: CSVEVRTDTQYF
CDR3 DNA: TGCAGCGTTGAAGTACGGACAGATACGCAGTATTTT